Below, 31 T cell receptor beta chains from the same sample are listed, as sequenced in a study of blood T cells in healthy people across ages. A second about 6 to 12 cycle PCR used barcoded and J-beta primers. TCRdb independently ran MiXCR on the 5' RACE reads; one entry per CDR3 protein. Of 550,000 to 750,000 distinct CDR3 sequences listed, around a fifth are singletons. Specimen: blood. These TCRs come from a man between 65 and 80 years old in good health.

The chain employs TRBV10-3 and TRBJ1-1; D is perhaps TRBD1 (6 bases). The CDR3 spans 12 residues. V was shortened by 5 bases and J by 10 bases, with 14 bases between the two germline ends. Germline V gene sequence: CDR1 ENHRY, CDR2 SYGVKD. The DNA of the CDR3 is TGTGCCATCAGTCAAAGCCGGGACACAGCTTTCTTT. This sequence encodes CAISQSRDTAFF.

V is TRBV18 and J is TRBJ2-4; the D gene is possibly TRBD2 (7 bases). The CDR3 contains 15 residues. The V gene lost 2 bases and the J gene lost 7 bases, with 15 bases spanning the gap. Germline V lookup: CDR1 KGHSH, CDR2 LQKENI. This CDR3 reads CASSPGGGPKNIQYF. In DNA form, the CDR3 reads TGTGCCAGCTCACCAGGGGGGGGCCCAAAGAACATTCAGTACTTC. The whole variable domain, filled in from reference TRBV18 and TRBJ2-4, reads NAGVMQNPRHLVRRRGQEARLRCSPMKGHSHVYWYRQLPEEGLKFMVYLQKENIIDESGMPKERFSAEFPKEGPSILRIQQVVRGDSAAYFCASSPGGGPKNIQYFGAGTRLSVL.

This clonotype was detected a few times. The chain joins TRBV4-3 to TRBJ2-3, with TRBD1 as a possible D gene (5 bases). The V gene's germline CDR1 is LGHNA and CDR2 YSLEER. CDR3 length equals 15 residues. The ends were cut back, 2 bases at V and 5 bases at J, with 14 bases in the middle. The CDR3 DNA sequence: TGCGCCAGCAGCCAATCACATGGGGCAGGAGATACGCAGTATTTT. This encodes CASSQSHGAGDTQYF.

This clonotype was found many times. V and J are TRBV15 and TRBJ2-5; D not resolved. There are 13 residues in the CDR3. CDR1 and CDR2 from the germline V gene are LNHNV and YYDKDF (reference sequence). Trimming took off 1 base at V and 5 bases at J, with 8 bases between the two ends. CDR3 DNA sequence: TGTGCCACCAGCAGAGGGGCTTTGGAGACCCAGTACTTC. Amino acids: CATSRGALETQYF.

DNA of the CDR3: TGTGCCACCGCCGGGACTAGCAGCGCAGATACGCAGTATTTT. As protein: CATAGTSSADTQYF. The chain is built from TRBV28 and TRBJ2-3; 9 nucleotides match TRBD2. The germline V gene has CDR1 MDHEN and CDR2 SYDVKM. The CDR3 covers 14 residues. The V gene end was trimmed by 10 bases and the J gene end by 4 bases; junction bases not matched to a gene: 9.

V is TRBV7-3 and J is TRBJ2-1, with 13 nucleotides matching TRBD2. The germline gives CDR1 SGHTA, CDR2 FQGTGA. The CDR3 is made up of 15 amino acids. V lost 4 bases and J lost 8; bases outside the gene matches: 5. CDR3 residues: CASSSGLAGFDEQFF. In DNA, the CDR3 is TGTGCCAGCAGCTCGGGACTAGCGGGATTCGATGAGCAGTTCTTC.

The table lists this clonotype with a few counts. CDR3 region: CASRPSGESYTF. For the CDR3, the DNA is TGTGCCAGCAGGCCTTCGGGCGAGAGCTACACCTTC. V gene TRBV12-3 or TRBV12-4 combines with J gene TRBJ1-2, with D uncertain. V lost 6 bases, J lost 9 bases, and 14 bases lay in between. The CDR3 contains 12 residues.

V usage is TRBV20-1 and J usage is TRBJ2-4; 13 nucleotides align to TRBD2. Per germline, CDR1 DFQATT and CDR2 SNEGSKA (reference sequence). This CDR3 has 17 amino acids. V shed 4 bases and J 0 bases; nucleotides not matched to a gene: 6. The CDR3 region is CSAIPGLAGLAKNIQYF. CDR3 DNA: TGCAGTGCTATCCCGGGACTAGCGGGGCTAGCCAAAAACATTCAGTACTTC.

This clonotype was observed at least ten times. The DNA for the CDR3 is TGTGCCAGCAGCCACCAGGGGAGGCAAGAGACCCAGTACTTC. This translates into CASSHQGRQETQYF. The chain is built from TRBV3-1 and TRBJ2-5; D is possibly TRBD1 or TRBD2 (6 bases each). The CDR3 covers 14 residues. V was cut by 3 bases and J by 2 bases, with 10 bases left in between. Germline CDR1 is LGHDT and CDR2 is YNNKEL (reference sequence).

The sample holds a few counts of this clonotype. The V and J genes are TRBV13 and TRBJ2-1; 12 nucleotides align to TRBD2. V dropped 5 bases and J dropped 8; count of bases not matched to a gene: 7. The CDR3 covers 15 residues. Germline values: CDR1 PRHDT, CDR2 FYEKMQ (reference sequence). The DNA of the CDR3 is TGTGCCAGCAGCATCCTCCTAGCGGGAGGGCATGAGCAGTTCTTC. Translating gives CASSILLAGGHEQFF. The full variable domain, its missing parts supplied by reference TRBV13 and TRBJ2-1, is AAGVIQSPRHLIKEKRETATLKCYPIPRHDTVYWYQQGPGQDPQFLISFYEKMQSDKGSIPDRFSAQQFSDYHSELNMSSLELGDSALYFCASSILLAGGHEQFFGPGTRLTVL.

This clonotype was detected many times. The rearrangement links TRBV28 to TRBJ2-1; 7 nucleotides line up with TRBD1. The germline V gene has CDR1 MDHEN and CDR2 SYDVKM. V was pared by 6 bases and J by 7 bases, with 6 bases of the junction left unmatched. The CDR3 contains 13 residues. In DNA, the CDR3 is TGTGCCAGCAGGCGCCTGACAGGGAATGAGCAGTTCTTC. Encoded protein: CASRRLTGNEQFF. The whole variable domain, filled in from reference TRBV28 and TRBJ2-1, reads DVKVTQSSRYLVKRTGEKVFLECVQDMDHENMFWYRQDPGLGLRLIYFSYDVKMKEKGDIPEGYSVSREKKERFSLILESASTNQTSMYLCASRRLTGNEQFFGPGTRLTVL.

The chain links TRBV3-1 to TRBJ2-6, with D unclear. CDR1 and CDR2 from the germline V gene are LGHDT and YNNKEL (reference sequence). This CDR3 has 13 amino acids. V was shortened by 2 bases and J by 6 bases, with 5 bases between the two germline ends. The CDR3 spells CASSQLLANVLTF. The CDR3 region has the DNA TGTGCCAGCAGCCAACTCTTGGCCAACGTCCTGACTTTC.

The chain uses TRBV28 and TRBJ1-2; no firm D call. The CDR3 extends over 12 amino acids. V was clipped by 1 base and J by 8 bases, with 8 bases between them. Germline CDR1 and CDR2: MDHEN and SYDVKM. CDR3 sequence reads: CASSLSPHGYTF. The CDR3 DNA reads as TGTGCCAGCAGTTTATCCCCTCACGGCTACACCTTC.

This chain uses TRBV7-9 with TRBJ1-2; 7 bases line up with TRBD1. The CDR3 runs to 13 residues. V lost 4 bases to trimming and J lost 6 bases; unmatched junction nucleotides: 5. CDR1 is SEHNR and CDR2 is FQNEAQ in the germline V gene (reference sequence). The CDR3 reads CASSSTGENGYTF. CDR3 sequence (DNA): TGTGCCAGCAGCTCTACAGGGGAGAATGGCTACACCTTC.

This chain's CDR3 is CSASRGELYNEQFF. The CDR3, as DNA: TGCAGTGCTAGTCGGGGGGAACTTTACAATGAGCAGTTCTTC. The chain employs TRBV20-1 and TRBJ2-1; TRBD2 matches at 7 bases. With 3 bases clipped from V and 4 bases from J, the junction kept 6 bases outside the gene matches. The CDR3 is 14 amino acids. The V gene's germline CDR1 is DFQATT and CDR2 SNEGSKA (reference sequence).

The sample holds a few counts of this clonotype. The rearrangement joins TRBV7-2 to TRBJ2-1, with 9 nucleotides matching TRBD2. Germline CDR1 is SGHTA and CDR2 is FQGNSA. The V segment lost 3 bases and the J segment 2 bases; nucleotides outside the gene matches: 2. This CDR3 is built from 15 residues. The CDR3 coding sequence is TGTGCCAGCAGCTTGGGCGGGAGGGCCTACAATGAGCAGTTCTTC. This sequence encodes CASSLGGRAYNEQFF.

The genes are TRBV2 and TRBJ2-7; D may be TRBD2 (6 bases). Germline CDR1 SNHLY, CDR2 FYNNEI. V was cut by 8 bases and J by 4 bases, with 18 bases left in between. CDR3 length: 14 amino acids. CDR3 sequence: CASSLRETLYEQYF. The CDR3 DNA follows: TGTGCCAGCTCGCTACGGGAGACTCTATACGAGCAGTACTTC.

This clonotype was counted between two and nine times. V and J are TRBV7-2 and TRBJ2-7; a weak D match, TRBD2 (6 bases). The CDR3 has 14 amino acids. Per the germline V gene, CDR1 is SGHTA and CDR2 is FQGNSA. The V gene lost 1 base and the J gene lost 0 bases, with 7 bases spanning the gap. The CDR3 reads CASSLVAASYEQYF. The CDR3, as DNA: TGTGCCAGCAGCTTAGTAGCGGCCTCCTACGAGCAGTACTTC.

The CDR3 region is CASTRDRENTEAFF. Here the CDR3 DNA reads TGTGCCAGCACCCGAGACAGGGAGAACACTGAAGCTTTCTTT. This chain uses TRBV28 with TRBJ1-1; 7 bases are a match to TRBD1. This CDR3 contains 14 residues. V lost 7 bases and J lost 1; bases outside the gene matches: 6. The V gene's germline CDR1 is MDHEN and CDR2 SYDVKM.

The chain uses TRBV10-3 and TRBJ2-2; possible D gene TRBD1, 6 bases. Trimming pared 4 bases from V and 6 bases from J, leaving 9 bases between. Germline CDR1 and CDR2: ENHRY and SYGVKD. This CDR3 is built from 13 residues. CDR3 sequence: CAISADRSGELFF. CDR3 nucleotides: TGTGCCATCAGTGCAGACAGGTCCGGGGAGCTGTTTTTT.

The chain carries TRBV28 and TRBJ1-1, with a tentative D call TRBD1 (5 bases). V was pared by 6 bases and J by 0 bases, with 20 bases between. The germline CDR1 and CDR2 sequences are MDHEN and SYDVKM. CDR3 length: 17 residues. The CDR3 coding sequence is TGTGCCAGCAGCCCACTGCCGGGGACCATTATGAACACTGAAGCTTTCTTT. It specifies CASSPLPGTIMNTEAFF.

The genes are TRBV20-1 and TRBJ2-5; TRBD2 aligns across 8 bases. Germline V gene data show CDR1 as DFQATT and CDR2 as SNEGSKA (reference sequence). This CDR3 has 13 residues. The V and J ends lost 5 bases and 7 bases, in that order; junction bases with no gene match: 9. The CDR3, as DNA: TGCAGTGCTCCACTAGCGGCCAAGAGGACCCAGTACTTC. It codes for CSAPLAAKRTQYF.

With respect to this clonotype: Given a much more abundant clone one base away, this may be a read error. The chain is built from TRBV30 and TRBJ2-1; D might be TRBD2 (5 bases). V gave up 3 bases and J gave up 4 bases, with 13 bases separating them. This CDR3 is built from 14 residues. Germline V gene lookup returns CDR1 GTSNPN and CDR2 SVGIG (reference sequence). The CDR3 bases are TGTGCCTGGAGGATCAGGAGAGGGTACAATGAGCAGTTCTTC. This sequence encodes CAWRIRRGYNEQFF. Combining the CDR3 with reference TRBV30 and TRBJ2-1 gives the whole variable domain SQTIHQWPATLVQPVGSPLSLECTVEGTSNPNLYWYRQAAGRGLQLLFYSVGIGQISSEVPQNLSASRPQDRQFILSSKKLLLSDSGFYLCAWRIRRGYNEQFFGPGTRLTVL.

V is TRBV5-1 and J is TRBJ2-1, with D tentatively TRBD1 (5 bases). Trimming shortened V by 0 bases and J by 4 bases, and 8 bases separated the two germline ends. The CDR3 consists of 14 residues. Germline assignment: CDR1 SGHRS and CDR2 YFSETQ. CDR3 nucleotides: TGCGCCAGCAGCTTGGGACAGACGTACAATGAGCAGTTCTTC. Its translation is CASSLGQTYNEQFF.

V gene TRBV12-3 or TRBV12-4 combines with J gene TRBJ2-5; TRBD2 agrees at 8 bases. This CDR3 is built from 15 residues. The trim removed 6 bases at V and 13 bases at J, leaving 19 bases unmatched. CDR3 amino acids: CASSRLAKSSYERYF. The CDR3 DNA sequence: TGTGCCAGCAGCCGACTAGCGAAAAGCTCCTACGAGCGGTACTTC.

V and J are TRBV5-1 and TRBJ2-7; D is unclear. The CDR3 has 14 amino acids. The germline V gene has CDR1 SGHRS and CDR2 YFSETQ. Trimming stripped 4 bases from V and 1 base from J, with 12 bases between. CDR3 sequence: CASSIGPTSYEQYF. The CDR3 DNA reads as TGCGCCAGCAGCATTGGACCTACGTCCTACGAGCAGTACTTC.

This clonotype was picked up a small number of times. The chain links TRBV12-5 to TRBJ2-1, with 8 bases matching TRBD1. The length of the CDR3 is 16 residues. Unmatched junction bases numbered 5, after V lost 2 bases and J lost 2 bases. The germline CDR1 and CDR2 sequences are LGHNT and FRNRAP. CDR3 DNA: TGTGCTAGTGGTTTGACAGGGGGAAGACCCTACAATGAGCAGTTCTTC. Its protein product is CASGLTGGRPYNEQFF.

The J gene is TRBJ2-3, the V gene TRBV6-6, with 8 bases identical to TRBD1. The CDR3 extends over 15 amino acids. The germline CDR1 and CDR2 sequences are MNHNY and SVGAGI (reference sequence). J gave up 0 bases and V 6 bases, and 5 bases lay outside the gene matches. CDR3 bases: TGTGCCAGCAGGAACGACAGGGGTAGCACAGATACGCAGTATTTT. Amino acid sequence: CASRNDRGSTDTQYF.

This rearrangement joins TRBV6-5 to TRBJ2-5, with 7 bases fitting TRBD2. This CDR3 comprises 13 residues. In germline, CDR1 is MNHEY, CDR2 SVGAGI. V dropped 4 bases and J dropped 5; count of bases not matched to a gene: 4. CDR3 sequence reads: CASSWVAGETQYF. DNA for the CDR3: TGTGCCAGCAGTTGGGTAGCGGGTGAGACCCAGTACTTC.

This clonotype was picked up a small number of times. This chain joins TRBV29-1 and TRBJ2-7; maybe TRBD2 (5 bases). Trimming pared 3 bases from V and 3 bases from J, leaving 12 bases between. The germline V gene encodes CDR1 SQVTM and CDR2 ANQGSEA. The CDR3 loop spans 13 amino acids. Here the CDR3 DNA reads TGCAGCGTTGATGTGGGAGCCAACTACGAGCAGTACTTC. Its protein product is CSVDVGANYEQYF.

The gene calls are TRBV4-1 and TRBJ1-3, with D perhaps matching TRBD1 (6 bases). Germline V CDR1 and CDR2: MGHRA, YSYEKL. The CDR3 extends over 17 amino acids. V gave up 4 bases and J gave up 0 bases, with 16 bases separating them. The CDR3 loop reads CASSLMGQPNSGNTIYF. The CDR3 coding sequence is TGCGCCAGCAGCCTCATGGGACAACCCAACTCTGGAAACACCATATATTTT.